The 10 T cell receptor beta chains listed next were all sequenced from one sample in a study of blood T cell repertoires in COVID-19. Some clones are missing from TCRdb's copy, which holds only in-frame ones; the method was immunoSEQ multiplex PCR. The top ten clones hold 15% to 20% of a sample with approximately 47,000 clones, roughly nine tenths of them seen once. Sequencing used peripheral blood. The receptors come from a man between 65 and 79 years old with active COVID-19.

The V call is TRBV6-6, the J call TRBJ2-3; 10 nucleotides align to TRBD2. This CDR3 has 14 amino acids. CDR1 is MNHNY, CDR2 SVGAGI, per germline (reference sequence). Trimming at V came to 6 bases and at J to 4 bases, leaving 4 bases not matched to a gene. DNA of the CDR3: TGTGCCAGCAGCTATAGCGGGGGGTCAGATACGCAGTATTTT. It is translated as CASSYSGGSDTQYF.

The chain carries TRBV15 and TRBJ1-4; no clear D gene. V was cut by 3 bases and J by 5 bases, with 13 bases left in between. This CDR3 is built from 15 residues. Germline-derived CDR1 and CDR2 are LNHNV and YYDKDF (reference sequence). CDR3 loop: CATSRMSLVNEKLFF. The DNA of the CDR3 is TGTGCCACCAGCAGGATGAGCTTAGTCAATGAAAAACTGTTTTTT.

The chain has TRBV30 and TRBJ2-7; 9 bases map to TRBD1. The junction had 15 bases not matched to a gene; V was cut back by 3 bases and J by 3 bases. Per germline, CDR1 GTSNPN and CDR2 SVGIG (reference sequence). This CDR3 is 17 amino acids long. The CDR3 sequence: CAWSLPSGTGRYYEQYF. As DNA, the CDR3 is TGTGCCTGGAGCCTCCCCTCCGGGACAGGGAGATACTACGAGCAGTACTTC.

The chain is built from TRBV6-5 and TRBJ2-3, with D possibly TRBD2 on 5 matching bases. Germline V gives CDR1 MNHEY, CDR2 SVGAGI. The CDR3 has 15 residues. V was pared by 6 bases and J by 6 bases, with 19 bases between. Here the CDR3 DNA reads TGTGCCAGCAGGCCGAGCGGAGCCTCCCCGGATACGCAGTATTTT. Its protein product is CASRPSGASPDTQYF.

Here the CDR3 reads CASSHSSGGADEQFF. In DNA form, the CDR3 reads TGTGCCAGCAGCCACTCTAGCGGGGGGGCCGATGAGCAGTTCTTC. The chain couples TRBV7-9 to TRBJ2-1, with 12 bases identical to TRBD2. This CDR3 region has 15 residues. Trimming cost V 5 bases and J 8 bases; bases outside gene matches: 7. Per germline, CDR1 SEHNR and CDR2 FQNEAQ (reference sequence).

The V call is TRBV5-1, the J call TRBJ2-5, with 8 nucleotides matching TRBD2. Germline loops: CDR1 SGHRS, CDR2 YFSETQ. This CDR3 region has 16 residues. V lost 4 bases and J lost 5; bases outside the gene matches: 13. The CDR3 reads CASSPQPGLEGETQYF. CDR3 bases: TGCGCCAGCAGCCCGCAACCGGGACTAGAGGGGGAGACCCAGTACTTC.

This clone came up a few times. The chain employs TRBV12-3 or TRBV12-4 and TRBJ1-6, with D unresolved. Trimming took 3 bases from V and 10 from J, leaving 7 bases between them. This CDR3 has 12 residues. DNA of the CDR3: TGTGCCAGCAGTTTGAGGAGGTCACCCCTCCACTTT. It is translated as CASSLRRSPLHF.

The chain couples TRBV5-1 to TRBJ2-2; 9 bases are shared with TRBD1. Germline CDR1 reads SGHRS; CDR2 reads YFSETQ. The trim removed 3 bases at V and 4 bases at J, leaving 4 bases unmatched. The CDR3 is made up of 15 amino acids. Written as DNA, the CDR3 is TGCGCCAGCAGCTCCGGGACAGGGAGCACCGGGGAGCTGTTTTTT. Its translation is CASSSGTGSTGELFF.

The chain uses TRBV9 and TRBJ2-1; D is possibly TRBD1 (5 bases). CDR1 and CDR2 from the germline V gene are SGDLS and YYNGEE. Trimming left V 3 bases short and J 5 bases short, with 9 bases between. The CDR3 has 13 amino acids. The CDR3 sequence: CASSADSDNEQFF. As DNA, the CDR3 is TGTGCCAGCAGCGCCGACAGCGACAATGAGCAGTTCTTC.

The rearrangement uses TRBV19 and TRBJ2-3; no clear D. The CDR3 length is 14 residues. Germline CDR1 and CDR2: LNHDA and SQIVND (reference sequence). Trimming left V 2 bases short and J 6 bases short, with 12 bases between. CDR3 protein: CASSILPFEDTQYF. CDR3 nucleotide sequence: TGTGCCAGTAGTATACTCCCGTTCGAGGATACGCAGTATTTT.